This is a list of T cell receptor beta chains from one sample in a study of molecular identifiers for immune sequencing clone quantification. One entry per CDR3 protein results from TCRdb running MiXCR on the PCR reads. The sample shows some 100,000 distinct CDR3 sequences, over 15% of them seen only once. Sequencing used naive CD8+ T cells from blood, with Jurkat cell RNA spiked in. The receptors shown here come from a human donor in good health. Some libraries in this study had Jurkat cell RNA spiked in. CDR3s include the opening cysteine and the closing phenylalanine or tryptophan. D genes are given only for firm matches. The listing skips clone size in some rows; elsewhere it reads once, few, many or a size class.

CASSLGRGHEQYF	TGTGCCAGCAGCTTGGGCAGGGGCCACGAGCAGTACTTC	.	TRBJ2-7	TRBV7-7	few
CASSESRVRRGYNEQFF	TGCGCCAGCAGTGAGTCCCGAGTCAGACGGGGTTACAATGAGCAGTTCTTC	.	TRBJ2-1	TRBV10-1	many
CSVEDPGQESYYEQYF	TGCAGCGTTGAAGACCCTGGACAGGAGTCCTACTACGAGCAGTACTTC	TRBD1	TRBJ2-7	TRBV29-1	many
CASSPWEASANTEAFF	TGTGCCAGCAGTCCCTGGGAGGCCTCGGCGAACACTGAAGCTTTCTTT	.	TRBJ1-1	TRBV27	many
CASSYSAGTGQYF	TGTGCCAGCAGTTACTCTGCAGGGACCGGGCAGTACTTC	.	TRBJ2-7	TRBV6-5	.
CASSLGQGLAGSYEQYF	TGTGCCAGTAGTCTGGGACAGGGCCTAGCGGGCTCCTACGAGCAGTACTTC	.	TRBJ2-7	TRBV19	many
CAWSVHSGANVLTF	TGTGCCTGGAGTGTACATTCTGGGGCCAACGTCCTGACTTTC	.	TRBJ2-6	TRBV30	few
CASSSFKQETQYF	TGTGCCAGCAGTTCTTTTAAACAAGAGACCCAGTACTTC	.	TRBJ2-5	TRBV12-3/TRBV12-4	many
CASSFDSGQETQYF	TGTGCCAGCAGCTTTGATTCCGGTCAAGAGACCCAGTACTTC	.	TRBJ2-5	TRBV7-9	few
CASSLRQRGFSYEQYF	TGTGCCAGCAGTTTACGGCAGCGGGGATTCTCCTACGAGCAGTACTTC	TRBD2	TRBJ2-7	TRBV28	many
CASSDHTDTQYF	TGTGCCAGCAGCGACCACACAGATACGCAGTATTTT	.	TRBJ2-3	TRBV9	many
CASSDHMNTEAFF	TGTGCCAGTAGTGATCACATGAACACTGAAGCTTTCTTT	.	TRBJ1-1	TRBV19	many
CASSNPGNNYGYTF	TGCGCCAGCAGTAATCCAGGGAATAACTATGGCTACACCTTC	.	TRBJ1-2	TRBV5-1	many
CASSLAGRVDQPQHF	TGTGCCAGCAGCTTAGCCGGCAGGGTCGATCAGCCCCAGCATTTT	.	TRBJ1-5	TRBV11-2	many
CASSLFRNQETQYF	TGTGCCAGCAGTTTATTCCGTAACCAAGAGACCCAGTACTTC	.	TRBJ2-5	TRBV12-3/TRBV12-4	few
CASRDGTGGDEQYF	TGTGCCAGCAGGGACGGGACAGGGGGCGATGAGCAGTACTTC	TRBD1	TRBJ2-7	TRBV7-9	.
CASSPRQVGEQLF	TGTGCCAGCAGTCCCCGACAGGTTGGGGAGCAGCTCTTC	.	TRBJ2-1	TRBV12-3/TRBV12-4	few
CAGSPQGNTGELFF	TGTGCCGGCAGCCCGCAGGGAAACACCGGGGAGCTGTTTTTT	.	TRBJ2-2	TRBV14	.
CASSPRNRGPAEAFF	TGTGCCAGCAGCCCCCGCAACAGGGGGCCCGCTGAAGCTTTCTTT	TRBD1	TRBJ1-1	TRBV5-4	many
CASSTSTGLANYEQYF	TGTGCCAGCAGCACTTCTACGGGACTAGCGAACTACGAGCAGTACTTC	TRBD2	TRBJ2-7	TRBV13	many
CASSQGGRAKNIQYF	TGTGCCAGCAGCCAAGGCGGCAGAGCCAAAAACATTCAGTACTTC	.	TRBJ2-4	TRBV3-1	many
CASSSTSNQPQHF	TGTGCCAGCAGCTCGACTAGCAATCAGCCCCAGCATTTT	.	TRBJ1-5	TRBV5-5	many
CATGASGGHSPNEQFF	TGTGCCACGGGGGCTAGCGGGGGCCATTCCCCTAATGAGCAGTTCTTC	TRBD2	TRBJ2-1	TRBV12-3/TRBV12-4	many
CAWSVGAGQGSQPQHF	TGTGCCTGGAGTGTAGGAGCGGGACAGGGGAGTCAGCCCCAGCATTTT	TRBD1	TRBJ1-5	TRBV30	many
CASSNRTVLTEAFF	TGTGCCAGCTCAAATCGGACAGTCCTCACTGAAGCTTTCTTT	.	TRBJ1-1	TRBV18	many
CASSLEPFAYEQYF	TGTGCCAGCAGCTTAGAGCCTTTTGCCTACGAGCAGTACTTC	.	TRBJ2-7	TRBV7-2	.
CASSPGWKADTQYF	TGTGCCAGCAGCCCAGGGTGGAAGGCAGATACGCAGTATTTT	.	TRBJ2-3	TRBV9	many
CASSYDRLVVNGQFF	TGTGCCAGCAGTTACGACAGGTTGGTGGTGAATGGGCAGTTCTTC	.	TRBJ2-1	TRBV6-2/TRBV6-3	once
CASSQEGASPNEQFF	TGTGCCAGCAGCCAAGAAGGGGCCTCGCCCAATGAGCAGTTCTTC	.	TRBJ2-1	TRBV3-1	many
CASSSRTVFSYNSPLHF	TGTGCCAGCAGTTCCCGGACAGTCTTCTCCTATAATTCACCCCTCCACTTT	.	TRBJ1-6	TRBV27	many
CAGSYTGVDTEAFF	TGTGCCGGCAGTTACACGGGGGTGGACACTGAAGCTTTCTTT	.	TRBJ1-1	TRBV6-5	.
CASSSGTDSYEQYF	TGTGCCAGCAGCTCTGGGACCGACTCTTACGAGCAGTACTTC	.	TRBJ2-7	TRBV7-9	many
CASSQRIGGDNQPQHF	TGTGCCAGCAGCCAAAGGATAGGGGGGGACAATCAGCCCCAGCATTTT	.	TRBJ1-5	TRBV3-1	many
CASSQDRGRWNEQYF	TGCGCCAGCAGCCAAGATAGGGGGCGTTGGAACGAGCAGTACTTC	TRBD1	TRBJ2-7	TRBV4-3	.
CASSFIGTLYNEQFF	TGTGCCAGCAGTTTTATCGGCACCCTCTACAATGAGCAGTTCTTC	.	TRBJ2-1	TRBV12-3/TRBV12-4	.
CASSQDRFGNTEAFF	TGCGCCAGCAGCCAAGATAGGTTCGGAAACACTGAAGCTTTCTTT	.	TRBJ1-1	TRBV4-3	many
CAWASHSRTYRNTEAFF	TGTGCCTGGGCCTCCCACTCGCGGACCTATCGGAACACTGAAGCTTTCTTT	.	TRBJ1-1	TRBV30	many
CAWSGLGLAVDEQFF	TGTGCCTGGAGTGGGTTGGGACTAGCGGTGGATGAGCAGTTCTTC	TRBD2	TRBJ2-1	TRBV30	few
CASSEPRLSDTQYF	TGTGCCAGCAGTGAACCGAGGCTGTCAGATACGCAGTATTTT	.	TRBJ2-3	TRBV2	.
CASSPGFSYEQYF	TGTGCCAGTAGTCCCGGTTTCTCCTACGAGCAGTACTTC	.	TRBJ2-7	TRBV19	many
CASSPPWAESDTQYF	TGTGCCAGCAGCCCCCCCTGGGCCGAGTCAGATACGCAGTATTTT	.	TRBJ2-3	TRBV5-4	many
CASSVGLLAGPTDTQYF	TGTGCCAGCAGCGTAGGTTTACTAGCGGGACCCACAGATACGCAGTATTTT	TRBD2	TRBJ2-3	TRBV9	many
CASASWGQGYNEQFF	TGTGCCAGCGCCTCCTGGGGACAGGGTTACAATGAGCAGTTCTTC	TRBD1	TRBJ2-1	TRBV12-3/TRBV12-4	many
CASRSASGVNEQFF	TGTGCCAGCAGGTCGGCTAGCGGGGTAAATGAGCAGTTCTTC	TRBD2	TRBJ2-1	TRBV5-4	many
CASSLETGGQYF	TGTGCCAGCAGCTTAGAGACAGGCGGCCAGTACTTC	.	TRBJ2-7	TRBV7-9	few
CASSLELSLGIWDTQYF	TGTGCCAGCAGCTTGGAACTTTCGCTGGGGATCTGGGATACGCAGTATTTT	.	TRBJ2-3	TRBV5-5	many
CASSSPGLTYEQYF	TGTGCCAGCAGCTCTCCGGGACTAACCTACGAGCAGTACTTC	TRBD2	TRBJ2-7	TRBV7-2	many
CASRFGNTEAFF	TGTGCCAGCCGCTTCGGAAACACTGAAGCTTTCTTT	.	TRBJ1-1	TRBV19	many
CSARDFSGNAGELFF	TGCAGTGCTAGAGATTTTAGCGGGAACGCCGGGGAGCTGTTTTTT	TRBD2	TRBJ2-2	TRBV20-1	many
CASSPYRNQETQYF	TGCGCCAGCAGCCCGTACCGTAACCAAGAGACCCAGTACTTC	.	TRBJ2-5	TRBV4-1	many
CASSAGLSSYEQYF	TGTGCCAGCAGTGCAGGGCTAAGCTCCTACGAGCAGTACTTC	.	TRBJ2-7	TRBV2	many
CASSFRDRGVQETQYF	TGTGCCAGCAGTTTCCGGGACAGGGGGGTCCAAGAGACCCAGTACTTC	TRBD1	TRBJ2-5	TRBV27	few
CASSLEQGRNEQYF	TGTGCCAGCAGCTTGGAACAGGGACGGAACGAGCAGTACTTC	.	TRBJ2-7	TRBV5-6	many